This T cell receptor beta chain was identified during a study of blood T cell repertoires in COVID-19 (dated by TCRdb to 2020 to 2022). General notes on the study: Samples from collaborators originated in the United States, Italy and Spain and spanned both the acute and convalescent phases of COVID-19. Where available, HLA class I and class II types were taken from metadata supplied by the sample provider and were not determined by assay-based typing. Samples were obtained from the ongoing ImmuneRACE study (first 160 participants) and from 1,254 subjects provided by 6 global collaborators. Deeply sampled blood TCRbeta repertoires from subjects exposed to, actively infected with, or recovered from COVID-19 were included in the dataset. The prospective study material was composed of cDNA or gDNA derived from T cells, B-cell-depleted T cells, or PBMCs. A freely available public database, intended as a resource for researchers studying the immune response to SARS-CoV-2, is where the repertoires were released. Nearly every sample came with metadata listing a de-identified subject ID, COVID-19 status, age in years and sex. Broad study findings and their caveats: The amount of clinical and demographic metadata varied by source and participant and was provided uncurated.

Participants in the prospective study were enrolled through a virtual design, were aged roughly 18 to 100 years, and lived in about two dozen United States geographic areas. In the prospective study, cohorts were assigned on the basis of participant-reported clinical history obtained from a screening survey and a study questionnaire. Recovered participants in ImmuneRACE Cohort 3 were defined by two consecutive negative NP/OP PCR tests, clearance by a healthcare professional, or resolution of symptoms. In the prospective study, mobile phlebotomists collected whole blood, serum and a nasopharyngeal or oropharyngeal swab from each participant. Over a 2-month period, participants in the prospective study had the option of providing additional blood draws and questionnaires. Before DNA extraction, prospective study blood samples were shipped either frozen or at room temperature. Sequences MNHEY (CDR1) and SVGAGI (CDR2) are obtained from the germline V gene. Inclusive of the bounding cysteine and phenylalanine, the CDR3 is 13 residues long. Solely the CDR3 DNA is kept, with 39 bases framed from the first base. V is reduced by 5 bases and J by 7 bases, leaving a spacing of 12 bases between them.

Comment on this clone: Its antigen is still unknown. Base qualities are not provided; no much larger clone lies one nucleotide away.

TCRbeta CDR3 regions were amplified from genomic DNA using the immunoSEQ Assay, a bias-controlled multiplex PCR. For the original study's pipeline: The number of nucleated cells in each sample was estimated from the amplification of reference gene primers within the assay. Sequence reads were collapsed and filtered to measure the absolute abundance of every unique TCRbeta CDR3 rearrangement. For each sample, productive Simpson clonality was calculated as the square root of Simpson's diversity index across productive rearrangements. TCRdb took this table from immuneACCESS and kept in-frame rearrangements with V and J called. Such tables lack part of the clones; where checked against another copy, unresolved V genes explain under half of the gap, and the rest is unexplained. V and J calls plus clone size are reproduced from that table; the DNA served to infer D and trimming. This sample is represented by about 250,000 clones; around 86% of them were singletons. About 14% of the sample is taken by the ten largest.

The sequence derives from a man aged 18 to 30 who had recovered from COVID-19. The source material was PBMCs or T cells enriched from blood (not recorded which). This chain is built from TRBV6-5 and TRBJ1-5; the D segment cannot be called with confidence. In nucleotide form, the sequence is TGTGCCAGCAGTCTAGTGGAGAGGCAGCCCCAGCATTTT. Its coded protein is CASSLVERQPQHF.